These 17 T cell receptor beta chains share one sample of origin, sequenced in a study of shared clonotypes between healthy human individuals. Some clones are missing from TCRdb's copy, which holds only in-frame ones; the method was immunoSEQ multiplex PCR. The table lists some 450,000 clones, 77% of them singletons, with around 11% in the top ten. Sequencing was performed on PBMCs. The receptors derive from a woman aged 40 to 49 in good health. Some clones in this sample may be carry-over from other donors' samples.

This chain joins TRBV1 and TRBJ2-7. TRBV1 is annotated as a pseudogene. There are 15 residues in the CDR3. Written as DNA, the CDR3 is TGCACCAGCAGACGCCGGGACTCAGGGGCCTACGAGCAGTACTTC. Translating gives CTSRRRDSGAYEQYF.

In regard to this clone: A read error likely explains this, since a far larger clone differs by one base. Since the CDR3 does not end with the conserved phenylalanine or tryptophan, this likely comes from a read error. The chain recombines TRBV29-1 with TRBJ2-7; TRBD1 aligns across 7 bases. The CDR3 loop spans 14 amino acids. V lost 7 bases and J lost 5; bases outside the gene matches: 14. Germline CDR1 SQVTM, CDR2 ANQGSEA. The CDR3 protein is CSALRGTALDEQYS. The CDR3 nucleotides are TGCAGCGCCCTGAGGGGGACAGCCTTGGACGAGCAGTACTCC.

The chain has TRBV28 and TRBJ2-2; D unclear. Germline CDR1 MDHEN, CDR2 SYDVKM. The CDR3 covers 15 residues. V lost 1 base, J lost 5 bases, and 11 bases lay in between. The CDR3 protein is CASSLLGRLTGELFF. DNA of the CDR3: TGTGCCAGCAGTTTATTGGGCAGGTTAACCGGGGAGCTGTTTTTT.

This clone was counted between two and nine times. V gene TRBV5-1 combines with J gene TRBJ2-3; D is unresolved. V was shortened by 2 bases and J by 6 bases, with 7 bases between the two germline ends. This CDR3 is 12 amino acids long. Looked up from germline, CDR1 is SGHRS and CDR2 is YFSETQ. Written as DNA, the CDR3 is TGCGCCAGCAGCTTCGATTTTGATACGCAGTATTTT. The encoded protein is CASSFDFDTQYF.

In this sample, this clone turned up once. One base separates it from a far larger clone, so it is likely a read error. The chain has TRBV30 and TRBJ1-5; D is unresolved. There are 14 residues in the CDR3. Germline V lookup: CDR1 GTSNPN, CDR2 SVGIG (reference sequence). CDR3 DNA: TGTGCCTGGAGTGTGATACAAAGCAATCAGCCCCGGCATTTT. Translated: CAWSVIQSNQPRHF.

This chain joins TRBV27 and TRBJ1-2; TRBD1 is a possible D gene (5 bases). There are 13 residues in the CDR3. The V gene lost 2 bases and the J gene lost 4 bases, with 8 bases spanning the gap. The germline V gene has CDR1 MNHEY and CDR2 SMNVEV (reference sequence). The CDR3 sequence: CASSLRGLYGYTF. The DNA of the CDR3 is TGTGCCAGCAGTTTAAGGGGACTCTATGGCTACACCTTC.

This clone was seen a handful of times. A junction boundary mismatches the germline segment, possibly from a read error. V gene TRBV11-1 combines with J gene TRBJ1-1; a possible D gene is TRBD1 (5 bases). The CDR3 loop spans 11 amino acids. Germline V gives CDR1 SGHAT, CDR2 FQDESV (reference sequence). The CDR3 DNA follows: TGTGCCAGCAGCTTAGGGGGCTCGCTACTCTTT. It translates to CASSLGGSLLF.

The chain carries TRBV11-2 and TRBJ2-7; D unclear. Trimming shortened V by 1 base and J by 2 bases, and 12 bases separated the two germline ends. The CDR3 is 15 amino acids. Germline assignment: CDR1 SGHAT and CDR2 FQNNGV. The CDR3 sequence is CASSLGKGKTYEQYF. The CDR3 coding sequence is TGTGCCAGCAGCTTAGGTAAAGGGAAGACCTACGAGCAGTACTTC.

The rearrangement joins TRBV30 to TRBJ2-2, with D possibly TRBD1 on 5 matching bases. Trimming removed 0 bases at V and 5 bases at J, with 13 bases between. There are 15 residues in the CDR3. From germline, CDR1 is GTSNPN and CDR2 SVGIG (reference sequence). CDR3 DNA sequence: TGTGCCTGGAGTGTAGGGGCGTGGTGGACCGGGGAGCTGTTTTTT. This encodes CAWSVGAWWTGELFF.

The rearrangement uses TRBV28 and TRBJ1-1; 9 bases agree with TRBD1. With V trimmed by 5 bases and J by 7 bases, 8 bases remained unmatched. The CDR3 contains 14 residues. The germline gives CDR1 MDHEN, CDR2 SYDVKM. The CDR3 here is CASSQNRGRGEAFF. DNA for the CDR3: TGTGCCAGCAGTCAAAACAGGGGGCGAGGTGAAGCTTTCTTT.

The rearrangement joins TRBV18 to TRBJ2-7; 10 nucleotides line up with TRBD2. This CDR3 contains 16 residues. With 6 bases clipped from V and 4 bases from J, the junction kept 12 bases outside the gene matches. Germline V gene data show CDR1 as KGHSH and CDR2 as LQKENI. The CDR3, as DNA: TGTGCCAGCTCCCCCGCCGGAAGCGGGAGGGCGTACGAGCAGTACTTC. It yields the protein CASSPAGSGRAYEQYF. The variable domain in full, with the rest retrieved from reference TRBV18 and TRBJ2-7, is NAGVMQNPRHLVRRRGQEARLRCSPMKGHSHVYWYRQLPEEGLKFMVYLQKENIIDESGMPKERFSAEFPKEGPSILRIQQVVRGDSAAYFCASSPAGSGRAYEQYFGPGTRLTVT.

The chain has TRBV7-6 and TRBJ1-5; no firm D call. Trimming left V 1 base short and J 7 bases short, with 5 bases between. Germline V gene data show CDR1 as SGHVS and CDR2 as FNYEAQ. The CDR3 runs to 12 residues. CDR3 residues: CASSLVGQPQHF. CDR3 nucleotide sequence: TGTGCCAGCAGCTTAGTAGGGCAGCCCCAGCATTTT.

This clone was recorded a few times. The chain carries TRBV7-2 and TRBJ2-5; 8 bases align to TRBD1. Judging by the DNA end, TRBJ2-7 fits better; the J call may be wrong. Per the germline V gene, CDR1 is SGHTA and CDR2 is FQGNSA. The CDR3 is made up of 14 amino acids. In nucleotides, the CDR3 is TGTGCCAGCAGCCCCAGACAGGGGCCCTACGAGCAGTACTTC. Amino acids: CASSPRQGPYEQYF.

The genes are TRBV19 and TRBJ2-7; 8 bases map to TRBD1. Germline CDR1 LNHDA, CDR2 SQIVND (reference sequence). The trim removed 6 bases at V and 4 bases at J, leaving 5 bases unmatched. The CDR3 totals 13 residues. The CDR3: CASRSQGAYEQYF. The CDR3 DNA follows: TGTGCCAGTAGGAGTCAGGGGGCTTACGAGCAGTACTTC.

This clone is a singleton in its sample. The genes are TRBV7-9 and TRBJ1-4, with 9 bases identical to TRBD1. Germline-derived CDR1 and CDR2 are SEHNR and FQNEAQ (reference sequence). There are 15 residues in the CDR3. The J segment lost 7 bases and the V segment lost 4 bases, leaving 7 bases of the junction unmatched. Written as DNA, the CDR3 is TGTGCCAGCAGCTACCGGACAGGGGTGGGTGAAAAACTGTTTTTT. Its protein product is CASSYRTGVGEKLFF.

For this clone: A much larger clone sits a single nucleotide away, making a read error possible. Different DNA sequences within this sample yield the same CDR3. The CDR3 nucleotides read TGTGCCAGCAGCCCTCGGGAGACCCAGTACTTC. Protein: CASSPRETQYF. The J gene is TRBJ2-5, the V gene TRBV6-6; no clear D gene. CDR3 size: 11 residues. V lost 6 bases and J lost 5, with 7 bases in between. Germline V gene lookup returns CDR1 MNHNY and CDR2 SVGAGI (reference sequence).

V gene TRBV28 combines with J gene TRBJ1-4, with TRBD1 as a possible D gene (5 bases). V dropped 3 bases and J dropped 3 bases, with 8 bases sitting between them. Germline-derived CDR1 and CDR2 are MDHEN and SYDVKM. The CDR3 extends over 14 amino acids. The CDR3 DNA reads as TGTGCCAGCAGTTTGGGGGTTGCTAATGAAAAACTGTTTTTT. Its protein product is CASSLGVANEKLFF.